This T cell receptor (beta chain) was obtained from a study of T cells in Graves' hyperthyroidism and ophthalmopathy. This clonotype was recorded many times. Antigen specificity is unknown. TCR beta CDR3 region amplification was performed from RNA transcripts. HTBI primers were employed in a first-round RT-PCR of the TCR CDR3. One entry per CDR3 protein, called by TCRdb with MiXCR from the multiplex PCR reads. The sample has 500,000 or so distinct CDR3 sequences, 15% to 20% seen once. Study conclusions and caveats: Median prediction lead before ophthalmopathy onset was 6.5 months with the model.

The CDR3 totals 13 residues. CDR1 is LGHDT and CDR2 is YNNKEL in the germline V gene (reference sequence). The V end was cut by 0 bases, the J end by 3 bases, with 6 bases between. Specimen: blood. This clonotype originated in a woman under 30 with Graves' ophthalmopathy. The chain uses TRBV3-1 and TRBJ2-7; D gene ambiguous. CDR3 in amino acids: CASSQDGDYEQYF. As DNA, the CDR3 is TGTGCCAGCAGCCAAGATGGAGACTACGAGCAGTACTTC.